This T cell receptor beta chain was sequenced during a study of blood T cell repertoires in COVID-19. Study context: From the United States, Italy and Spain came samples of acute and convalescent COVID-19. PBMCs, B-cell-depleted T cells, or T cells were the source of the cDNA or gDNA that made up the material.

How the authors handled the data: Estimated nucleated cell counts came from reference gene primer amplification. The protocol was immunoSEQ multiplex PCR, while the TCRdb copy is restricted to in-frame clones and leaves out a portion. Clone size and V and J calls were adopted from that table, with D and trimming inferred from the DNA. The profile shows 250,000 or so clones, 89% of them singletons. Germline V gene data show CDR1 as SQVTM and CDR2 as ANQGSEA. V was shortened by 6 bases and J by 1 base, with 13 bases between the two germline ends. CDR3 length: 15 residues. The clonotype comes from a woman in her 40s who had recovered from COVID-19. The chain uses TRBV29-1 and TRBJ2-6, with D possibly matching TRBD2 (5 bases). Source material: peripheral blood. DNA of the CDR3: TGCAGCGTGGACGGGGATCTATCTGGGGCCAACGTCCTGACTTTC. This translates into CSVDGDLSGANVLTF. Using reference TRBV29-1 and TRBJ2-6 for the parts outside the CDR3, the full variable domain is SAVISQKPSRDICQRGTSLTIQCQVDSQVTMMFWYRQQPGQSLTLIATANQGSEATYESGFVIDKFPISRPNLTFSTLTVSNMSPEDSSIYLCSVDGDLSGANVLTFGAGSRLTVL.